Sequencing of this T cell receptor beta chain was carried out in a study of regulatory T cells in long-lasting Graves disease. Germline-derived CDR1 and CDR2 are LNHDA and SQIVND (reference sequence). Trimming removed 5 bases at V and 0 bases at J, with 5 bases between. This CDR3 is built from 13 residues. Construction of the TCR beta libraries employed iRepertoire HTBI primers in conjunction with Arm-PCR of CDR3 regions. Original processing notes: Overall, samples carried around 60 TRBV and more than 13 TRBJ segments. Via MiXCR, TCRdb re-called the multiplex PCR reads, giving one row per CDR3 protein. TCRdb's processing, not the authors' own work, is the source of the V and J calls. The sample shows 200,000 to 250,000 distinct CDR3 sequences, roughly 19% of them seen only once. With respect to this clonotype: The antigen is not known.

Time point specified: newly diagnosed GD, antithyroid drugs for less than 3 months. The authors made the TCR library using RNA they extracted from PBMCs. Whole-study results and caveats: Persistent Graves' patients showed less TCR diversity than newly diagnosed ones. Authors noted too few samples as a limitation.

A further study also used this sample, focusing on T cells in Graves' hyperthyroidism and ophthalmopathy. That source notes: Among thyroid clonotypes expanded above 0.001, most also appeared in blood.

The sample here was peripheral blood mononuclear cells (PBMCs), taken at new diagnosis, from a patient treated with antithyroid drugs. The TCR originated in a woman younger than 45 with Graves disease. The V gene is TRBV19, the J gene TRBJ1-3; no clear D. In DNA form, the CDR3 reads TGTGCCAGTAGTTTCAGCTCTGGAAACACCATATATTTT. Its protein is CASSFSSGNTIYF.